This T cell receptor (beta chain) was retrieved from a study of graft-versus-host responses after intestinal transplantation. On the study more broadly: Every transplant recipient was induced with anti-thymocyte globulin, then maintained on tacrolimus and steroids for approximately three years. Study-wide findings and caveats: Declining HvG levels early post-transplant were linked to peak circulating GvH clone levels. High graft-versus-host to host-versus-graft clonal ratios were found in allografts of patients who had graft-donor T cell macrochimerism.

Method: immunoSEQ multiplex PCR; TCRdb's copy keeps in-frame clones and lacks some. Among more than 50,000 clones, about 89% were seen once, and the ten largest hold less than 6.5%. Details on this clone: Its antigen is as yet unknown.

Germline values: CDR1 SNHLY, CDR2 FYNNEI. This CDR3 region has 12 residues. V lost 5 bases, J lost 6 bases, and 8 bases lay in between. The receptor comes from a human patient who received an intestinal transplant, so some T cells may come from the graft donor. The specimen comprised PBMCs, sampled roughly 660 days after intestinal transplant. The chain couples TRBV2 to TRBJ2-1; no definite D call. In DNA, the CDR3 is TGTGCCAGCAGTCGAGAATTCAATGAGCAGTTCTTC. Translated: CASSREFNEQFF.